A selection of T cell receptor beta chains follows, all from one sample in a study of blood T cell repertoires in COVID-19. Data came from immunoSEQ multiplex PCR; TCRdb stores just in-frame clones and leaves some out. The sample carries 95,000 to 110,000 clones, about 90% recorded once. Material for sequencing was peripheral blood. The receptors were gathered from a woman between 55 and 75 years old with acute or convalescent COVID-19. Both conserved end residues are part of each CDR3. The D gene is left open where the match is weak. The size of a clone is reported for some rows only, either as once, few or many, or as a class for expanded clones.

TRBV25-1,TRBJ1-1,.,.,TGTGCCAGCAGTGACCCCAGGGTGATGAACACTGAAGCTTTCTTT,CASSDPRVMNTEAFF
TRBV6-5,TRBJ1-5,.,TRBD1,TGTGCCAGCAGCCGGGACAGCCTCAATCAGCCCCAGCATTTT,CASSRDSLNQPQHF
TRBV5-1,TRBJ1-1,.,.,TGCGCCAGCAGCTTGTCGGGGACCGGGAGGTCTGAAGCTTTCTTT,CASSLSGTGRSEAFF
TRBV10-3,TRBJ2-2,.,TRBD1,TGTGCCATCAGGGGCAGGGGGCAAGGCGGGGAGCTGTTTTTT,CAIRGRGQGGELFF
TRBV7-9,TRBJ2-3,.,.,TGTGCCAGCAGCTTAGGTGTGGGCGGGCCTACCACAGATACGCAGTATTTT,CASSLGVGGPTTDTQYF
TRBV14,TRBJ2-5,.,.,TGTGCCAGCAGCCAAGATCCGAACGAGGCGACCCAGTACTTC,CASSQDPNEATQYF
TRBV5-1,TRBJ1-2,once,TRBD1,TGCGCCAGCAGCTTGGATTTAGGGACAGTGAGAGGCTACACCTTC,CASSLDLGTVRGYTF
TRBV30,TRBJ1-2,few,.,TGTGCCTGCCGATGGCAGTACTATGGCTACACCTTC,CACRWQYYGYTF
TRBV7-2,TRBJ2-2,.,TRBD2,TGTGCCAGCAGACCTAGCGGAGCGAACACCGGGGAGCTGTTTTTT,CASRPSGANTGELFF
TRBV9,TRBJ1-5,.,TRBD1,TGTGCCAGCAGCGTGGGACAGGGAGACAATCAGCCCCAGCATTTT,CASSVGQGDNQPQHF
TRBV6-1,TRBJ2-1,once,TRBD2,TGTGCCAGCAGTGAAAGGAGACTAGCGTTAAGCTCCTACAATGAGCAGTTCTTC,CASSERRLALSSYNEQFF
TRBV12-2,TRBJ1-1,.,.,TGTGCAAGTCGCCTTCAACCGGGACAGACGAACACTGAAGCTTTCTTT,CASRLQPGQTNTEAFF
TRBV5-1,TRBJ2-2,.,TRBD2,TGCGCCAGCAGCCCTTTACTAGCGGGAGGTGCCGGGGAGCTGTTTTTT,CASSPLLAGGAGELFF
TRBV6-1,TRBJ1-2,.,.,TGTGCCAGCAGTGAAAACGCAGGGGCCTATGGCTACACCTTC,CASSENAGAYGYTF
TRBV9,TRBJ2-1,.,.,TGTGCCAGCAGCGTCTCCCCAGGTCTCAATGAGCAGTTCTTC,CASSVSPGLNEQFF
TRBV5-1,TRBJ2-5,.,.,TGCGCCAGCAGCGACCAAACTAGTTTCCAAGAGACCCAGTACTTC,CASSDQTSFQETQYF
TRBV28,TRBJ1-5,.,TRBD1,TGTGCCAGCAGTTTGTGGACAGGGCGCGGGAGCAATCAGCCCCAGCATTTT,CASSLWTGRGSNQPQHF
TRBV27,TRBJ2-4,.,.,TGTGCCAGCAGTTTATCTACAGCCACGATAGCCAAAAACATTCAGTACTTC,CASSLSTATIAKNIQYF
TRBV4-2,TRBJ1-1,.,.,TGTGCCAGCAGCCAACCGGGACTTGAAGCTTTCTTT,CASSQPGLEAFF
TRBV18,TRBJ2-2,.,TRBD2,TGTGCCAGCAGCCCCCGGAAACTAGCGGGAGACACCGGGGAGCTGTTTTTT,CASSPRKLAGDTGELFF
TRBV2,TRBJ2-1,.,TRBD2,TGTGCCAGCAGACCTACGACTAGCGGGAGCTTCTACAATGAGCAGTTCTTC,CASRPTTSGSFYNEQFF
TRBV19,TRBJ2-1,.,.,TGTGCCAGTAGAGAGGCGTCCCCTGAGTGGAATGAGCAGTTCTTC,CASREASPEWNEQFF
TRBV3-1/TRBV3-2,TRBJ2-5,.,TRBD2,TGTGCCAGCAGCCATCGTCTAGCGGGAGGAAGAGAGACCCAGTACTTC,CASSHRLAGGRETQYF
TRBV29-1,TRBJ1-1,few,TRBD1,TGCAGCGTTGAAGTTAGGAGGGCAGGGACAGGACAAGCTGCTTTCTTT,CSVEVRRAGTGQAAFF
TRBV11-2,TRBJ2-1,.,TRBD2,TGTGCCAGCAGCGCTCAGGGACTAGCGGGAGACAATGAGCAGTTCTTC,CASSAQGLAGDNEQFF
TRBV18,TRBJ1-1,.,.,TGTGCCAGCTCACTCGCCAGGGGCCTGAACACTGAAGCTTTCTTT,CASSLARGLNTEAFF
TRBV11-3,TRBJ1-1,.,TRBD1,TGTGCCAGCAGCTTAGGACAGGGGCCTAGCTTCTTT,CASSLGQGPSFF
TRBV27,TRBJ2-7,.,.,TGTGCCAGCAGTTCCACTAGCTTACCTTACGAGCAGTACTTC,CASSSTSLPYEQYF
TRBV6-5,TRBJ1-1,.,TRBD1,TGTGCCAGCAGAGGGACAGCGAACACTGAAGCTTTCTTT,CASRGTANTEAFF
TRBV27,TRBJ2-1,.,.,TGTGCCAGCAGTCCCCGACTAGGGGCCTACAATGAGCAGTTCTTC,CASSPRLGAYNEQFF
TRBV24-1,TRBJ2-2,.,TRBD2,TGTGCCACCAGATCTAGCGGACTAAACACCGGGGAGCTGTTTTTT,CATRSSGLNTGELFF
TRBV5-1,TRBJ1-2,.,.,TGCGCCAGCAGCTCAACAGGTGCCAACTATGGCTACACCTTC,CASSSTGANYGYTF
TRBV30,TRBJ1-2,.,.,TGTGCCTGGAGTGTAGGGGGGGGGACCCTAAGCTACACCTTC,CAWSVGGGTLSYTF
TRBV19,TRBJ2-1,.,.,TGTGCCAGTAGTATAGGGGCTAACAATGAGCAGTTCTTC,CASSIGANNEQFF
TRBV7-8,TRBJ1-2,few,.,TGTGCCAGCAGCCAAACCTTGGGGGGGGGCAAAGGCTACACCTTC,CASSQTLGGGKGYTF
TRBV27,TRBJ1-5,.,.,TGTGCCAGCAGTTTTGGACAGAGCAATCAGCCCCAGCATTTT,CASSFGQSNQPQHF
TRBV18,TRBJ1-5,.,.,TGTGCCAGCTCACCACCTGGACGGGAGGGCTATCAGCCCCAGCATTTT,CASSPPGREGYQPQHF
TRBV19,TRBJ1-1,.,.,TGTGCCAGTAGTATAACCTACTCTGAAGCTTTCTTT,CASSITYSEAFF
TRBV6-5,TRBJ2-2,.,TRBD1,TGTGCCGTCGACAGGGGGCTGGGGACCGGGGAGCTGTTTTTT,CAVDRGLGTGELFF
TRBV19,TRBJ1-2,.,TRBD1,TGTGCCACCATTCAGGGGGCGAAGGGCTACACCTTC,CATIQGAKGYTF
TRBV3-1/TRBV3-2,TRBJ2-1,.,TRBD2,TGTGCCAGCAGCCACGAGGGACTAGCGGGCCAATACAATGAGCAGTTCTTC,CASSHEGLAGQYNEQFF
TRBV5-1,TRBJ2-7,.,TRBD2,TGCGCCAGCAGCTCAGTAGCGGGAGGCCCATACGAGCAGTACTTC,CASSSVAGGPYEQYF
TRBV6-5,TRBJ1-1,.,.,TGTGCCGCTAAGGAGGAGATACAGAACACTGAAGCTTTCTTT,CAAKEEIQNTEAFF
TRBV3-1/TRBV3-2,TRBJ2-2,.,TRBD2,TGTGCCAGCAGCCTCAAGCTGGCGGGGGCGAACACCGGGGAGCTGTTTTTT,CASSLKLAGANTGELFF
TRBV28,TRBJ1-4,.,.,TGTGCCAGCGTCACAGCATCCGCAACTAATGAAAAACTGTTTTTT,CASVTASATNEKLFF
TRBV9,TRBJ2-2,once,.,TGTGCCAGCAGCGTATCCATCCAGACTACTTACGCGAACACCGGGGAGCTGTTTTTT,CASSVSIQTTYANTGELFF
TRBV10-1,TRBJ2-4,.,.,TGCGCCAGCAGTCAGAAACCCGGGAACATTCAGTACTTC,CASSQKPGNIQYF
TRBV27,TRBJ1-5,.,TRBD1,TGTGCCAGCAGTTTCGGGACAGGTGGACAGCCCCAGCATTTT,CASSFGTGGQPQHF
TRBV14,TRBJ1-4,.,.,TGTGCCAGCAGCCCTTGGGGAACCGGGGATGAAAAACTGTTTTTT,CASSPWGTGDEKLFF
TRBV29-1,TRBJ2-3,.,.,TGCAGCGTTGAAGGGGCAGACACAGATACGCAGTATTTT,CSVEGADTDTQYF
TRBV28,TRBJ1-1,.,.,TGTGCCAGCAGTTTATACAGGGAGAGGGGCACTGAAGCTTTCTTT,CASSLYRERGTEAFF
TRBV5-1,TRBJ1-6,once,.,TGCGCCAGCAGCTTGGCGGGTACCGCTAATTCACCCCTCCACTTT,CASSLAGTANSPLHF
TRBV2,TRBJ2-3,.,TRBD1,TGTGCCAGCAGTCGGACAGGGATTAGGACAGATACGCAGTATTTT,CASSRTGIRTDTQYF
TRBV19,TRBJ2-3,.,TRBD2,TGTGCCAGCAGGACCCGGGGGGCAGATACGCAGTATTTT,CASRTRGADTQYF
TRBV5-1,TRBJ2-1,.,TRBD2,TGCGCCAGCAGGGCGACTAGCGGGAGTCTCGATGAGCAGTTCTTC,CASRATSGSLDEQFF